A selection of T cell receptor beta chains follows, all from one sample in a study of cytomegalovirus exposure and HLA in healthy donors. The assay was immunoSEQ multiplex PCR, and TCRdb's table has in-frame clones only and misses some. The data hold about 190,000 clones, with around nine tenths observed a single time. What was sequenced was PBMCs. The source of these receptors is a woman aged 18-30 years in good health and CMV-seronegative. CDR3s include the opening cysteine and the closing phenylalanine or tryptophan. The D gene is left open where the match is weak. Only part of the rows carry a size: once, few, many, or a class if the clone is expanded.

size: -; J: TRBJ1-6; V: TRBV6-5; D: TRBD1; DNA: TGTGCCAGCAGTTACGGGACAGCAAATTCACCCCTCCACTTT; CDR3: CASSYGTANSPLHF
size: -; J: TRBJ2-4; V: TRBV15; D: TRBD1; DNA: TGTGCCACCAGCAGAGATAGGGCAGGGGGCCTTAACATTCAGTACTTC; CDR3: CATSRDRAGGLNIQYF
size: -; J: TRBJ1-2; V: TRBV23-1; D: -; DNA: TGCGCCAGTACAGGCTATGGCTACACCTTC; CDR3: CASTGYGYTF
size: -; J: TRBJ2-2; V: TRBV10-3; D: -; DNA: TGTGCCATCAGTGATCCGAAGGGACAAAACACCGGGGAGCTGTTTTTT; CDR3: CAISDPKGQNTGELFF
size: -; J: TRBJ2-7; V: TRBV5-1; D: TRBD1; DNA: TGCGCCAGCAGCTTGTGGGGACAGGGCCACTACGAGCAGTACTTC; CDR3: CASSLWGQGHYEQYF
size: -; J: TRBJ2-3; V: TRBV10-3; D: -; DNA: TGTGCCGCTAAGCAGGGGGCTAGCGGCCGCACAGATACGCAGTATTTT; CDR3: CAAKQGASGRTDTQYF
size: -; J: TRBJ1-1; V: TRBV7-2; D: -; DNA: TGTGCCAGCAGCATCGACACGAACACTGAAGCTTTCTTT; CDR3: CASSIDTNTEAFF
size: -; J: TRBJ1-4; V: TRBV7-9; D: TRBD1; DNA: TGTGCCAGCAGCTGGGACAGGAGAGGTGAAAAACTGTTTTTT; CDR3: CASSWDRRGEKLFF
size: -; J: TRBJ2-7; V: TRBV6-1; D: TRBD2; DNA: TGTGCCAGCAGTGTTCAGCGGGGGGCCTCCTACGAGCAGTACTTC; CDR3: CASSVQRGASYEQYF
size: -; J: TRBJ1-2; V: TRBV6-6; D: TRBD1; DNA: TGTGCCAGCCATTACACCGGGACAGGTCGCGGCTACACCTTC; CDR3: CASHYTGTGRGYTF
size: -; J: TRBJ2-7; V: TRBV19; D: TRBD1; DNA: TGTGCCAGTAGTCCCGGACAGGACTACGAGCAGTACTTC; CDR3: CASSPGQDYEQYF
size: -; J: TRBJ2-7; V: TRBV6-1; D: TRBD1; DNA: TGTGCCAGCAGTCTACGACAGGGCAGCCCCTACGAGCAGTACTTC; CDR3: CASSLRQGSPYEQYF
size: -; J: TRBJ2-7; V: TRBV5-8; D: -; DNA: TGTGCCAGCAGCTTGGTCAGGGGCTACGAGCAGTACTTC; CDR3: CASSLVRGYEQYF
size: -; J: TRBJ2-3; V: TRBV11-2; D: TRBD1; DNA: TGTGCCAGCAGCTTAGATGTTTGGGGACAGGCGGGGGATACGCAGTATTTT; CDR3: CASSLDVWGQAGDTQYF
size: once; J: TRBJ2-2; V: TRBV4-1; D: -; DNA: TGCGCCAGCGCCTCCGGGGAGACCGGGGAGCTGTTTTTT; CDR3: CASASGETGELFF
size: few; J: TRBJ2-7; V: TRBV6-6; D: -; DNA: TGTGCCAGCAGTGTACAACAGGGAGACGAGCAGTACTTC; CDR3: CASSVQQGDEQYF
size: -; J: TRBJ2-3; V: TRBV9; D: TRBD2; DNA: TGTGCCAGCAGCGTAGGGTCTAGCGGGTACACAGATACGCAGTATTTT; CDR3: CASSVGSSGYTDTQYF
size: -; J: TRBJ2-7; V: TRBV4-1; D: -; DNA: TGCGCCAGCAGCCAAGAGCGGGACTACGAGCAGTACTTC; CDR3: CASSQERDYEQYF
size: -; J: TRBJ1-2; V: TRBV29-1; D: -; DNA: TGCAGCGTTGTGGAAGGGGAAAGGCATGGCTACACCTTC; CDR3: CSVVEGERHGYTF
size: -; J: TRBJ2-3; V: TRBV4-3; D: -; DNA: TGCGCCAGCAGCCAAGATAGTACGTCTCGCGGGGATACGCAGTATTTT; CDR3: CASSQDSTSRGDTQYF
size: -; J: TRBJ2-1; V: TRBV7-2; D: -; DNA: TGTGCCAGCAGCTTCCCTGGGCACAATGAGCAGTTCTTC; CDR3: CASSFPGHNEQFF
size: few; J: TRBJ2-7; V: TRBV7-6; D: -; DNA: TGTGCCAGCAGCTCTACCTCCTACGAGCAGTACTTC; CDR3: CASSSTSYEQYF
size: once; J: TRBJ1-1; V: TRBV9; D: -; DNA: TGTGCCAGCAGCGTAGGAACGGGGAGGACTGAAGCTTTCTTT; CDR3: CASSVGTGRTEAFF
size: -; J: TRBJ2-7; V: TRBV29-1; D: -; DNA: TGCAGCGTTGTCGGGGCCTACGAGCAGTACTTC; CDR3: CSVVGAYEQYF
size: -; J: TRBJ2-7; V: TRBV19; D: TRBD1; DNA: TGTGCCAGTAGTACCAACAGGGGAGCCTACGAGCAGTACTTC; CDR3: CASSTNRGAYEQYF
size: -; J: TRBJ2-1; V: TRBV7-8; D: -; DNA: TGTGCCAGCAGCTTATATGACTCCCTGGGTGAGCAGTTCTTC; CDR3: CASSLYDSLGEQFF
size: once; J: TRBJ1-1; V: TRBV7-9; D: -; DNA: TGTTCCAGCAGCCAGGAGGGGCGAGACACTGAAGCTTTCTTT; CDR3: CSSSQEGRDTEAFF
size: -; J: TRBJ1-1; V: TRBV5-4; D: TRBD1; DNA: TGTGCCAGCAGCTTTTACAGGGGGCTGGACACTGAAGCTTTCTTT; CDR3: CASSFYRGLDTEAFF
size: -; J: TRBJ1-2; V: TRBV28; D: -; DNA: TGTGCCAGCAGTTTGAAGCCTTACTATGGCTACACCTTC; CDR3: CASSLKPYYGYTF
size: few; J: TRBJ2-7; V: TRBV27; D: TRBD2; DNA: TGTGCCAGCAGCCCAATGGGAGGGGCGGGCTACGAGCAGTACTTC; CDR3: CASSPMGGAGYEQYF
size: -; J: TRBJ1-1; V: TRBV29-1; D: TRBD1; DNA: TGCAGCGGGACCAGAGGACAGGGCAGAGACGCTTTCTTT; CDR3: CSGTRGQGRDAFF
size: -; J: TRBJ1-2; V: TRBV14; D: -; DNA: TGTGCCAGCAGCCCCTCGGAGGACTATGGCTACACCTTC; CDR3: CASSPSEDYGYTF
size: -; J: TRBJ2-7; V: TRBV7-3; D: -; DNA: TGTGCCAGCGGGCCCTCCCCGGCCGAGCAGTACTTC; CDR3: CASGPSPAEQYF
size: -; J: TRBJ2-7; V: TRBV11-2; D: -; DNA: TGTGCCAGCAGCTTAGTTGCAGGGGATTGGGGGGAGCAGTACTTC; CDR3: CASSLVAGDWGEQYF
size: -; J: TRBJ2-3; V: TRBV4-2; D: TRBD2; DNA: TGTGCCAGCAGAAAGATAGCGGGGGTTGGAGATACGCAGTATTTT; CDR3: CASRKIAGVGDTQYF
size: -; J: TRBJ1-3; V: TRBV6-1; D: -; DNA: TGTGCCAGCGTTGGACACCCCAAGGGTGGAAACACCATATATTTT; CDR3: CASVGHPKGGNTIYF
size: -; J: TRBJ2-2; V: TRBV27; D: -; DNA: TGTGCCAGCAGTTTCAGGAACACCGGGGAGCTGTTTTTT; CDR3: CASSFRNTGELFF
size: once; J: TRBJ1-2; V: TRBV9; D: -; DNA: TGTGCCAGCAGGGGGCGGACCTATGGCTACACCTTC; CDR3: CASRGRTYGYTF
size: -; J: TRBJ2-4; V: TRBV4-2; D: TRBD2; DNA: TGTGCCAGCAGCCAAGAAGGACTAGCGGGGGGCCGGGCCGGAAACATTCAGTACTTC; CDR3: CASSQEGLAGGRAGNIQYF
size: -; J: TRBJ2-5; V: TRBV14; D: -; DNA: TGTGCCAGCAGCCCCGGGTATGGGGGAGGCTACCAGACCCAGTACTTC; CDR3: CASSPGYGGGYQTQYF
size: once; J: TRBJ2-1; V: TRBV5-6; D: TRBD2; DNA: TGTGCCAGCAGCTTGGGCGACTTGCGGGAGTACCTCTTC; CDR3: CASSLGDLREYLF
size: -; J: TRBJ2-7; V: TRBV7-2; D: TRBD2; DNA: TGTGCCAGCAGCTCTCAGCGGGGGGTCAGCTACGAGCAGTACTTC; CDR3: CASSSQRGVSYEQYF
size: few; J: TRBJ1-1; V: TRBV7-2; D: -; DNA: TGTGCCAGCAGCCCGGCGGGGGGGGCGAGGACTGAAGCTTTCTTT; CDR3: CASSPAGGARTEAFF
size: few; J: TRBJ2-7; V: TRBV10-3; D: -; DNA: TGTGCCATCAGTGCTTTAGCGGGGGACAGGAGGGAGCAGTACTTC; CDR3: CAISALAGDRREQYF
size: -; J: TRBJ2-7; V: TRBV13; D: -; DNA: TGTGCCAGCAGCCCGACGACTAGTCCGGACTCCTACGAGCAGTACTTC; CDR3: CASSPTTSPDSYEQYF
size: -; J: TRBJ2-1; V: TRBV19; D: TRBD2; DNA: TGTGCCAGTAGTTATCCCGCGAACTTACATGGACTAGCGGGATTCGATGAGCAGTTCTTC; CDR3: CASSYPANLHGLAGFDEQFF
size: -; J: TRBJ2-6; V: TRBV5-4; D: -; DNA: TGTGCCAGCAGCTTGGGGGGGGCTGGGGCCAACGTCCTGACTTTC; CDR3: CASSLGGAGANVLTF
size: -; J: TRBJ2-7; V: TRBV6-6; D: TRBD1; DNA: TGTGCCAGCAGTTCCCGGGACAGGGGACCCTACGAGCAGTACTTC; CDR3: CASSSRDRGPYEQYF
size: -; J: TRBJ1-2; V: TRBV2; D: TRBD1; DNA: TGTGCCAGCAGTGGCGAGACAGGGGGCGATGGCTACACCTTC; CDR3: CASSGETGGDGYTF
size: -; J: TRBJ2-1; V: TRBV7-9; D: TRBD2; DNA: TGTGCCAGCAGCTTAGCTAGCGGGGTCGATGAGCAGTTCTTC; CDR3: CASSLASGVDEQFF
size: -; J: TRBJ2-4; V: TRBV27; D: TRBD2; DNA: TGTGCCAGCAGTTTAGCCTGGGGGGGCATTCAGTACTTC; CDR3: CASSLAWGGIQYF
size: -; J: TRBJ2-1; V: TRBV4-3; D: -; DNA: TGCGCCAGCAGCCAAGGGGCGGGTGGAGTTGGGCATGAGCAGTTCTTC; CDR3: CASSQGAGGVGHEQFF